Shown below are 27 T cell receptor beta chains from a single sample sequenced in a study of T cells in Graves' hyperthyroidism and ophthalmopathy. TCR beta CDR3 sequences were amplified from RNA transcripts. The HTBI primer set served for first-round RT-PCR of the TCR CDR3. A single record per CDR3 protein comes from TCRdb applying MiXCR to the multiplex PCR reads. The sample has under 250,000 distinct CDR3 sequences, approximately 23% seen once. Sequenced material: blood. These receptors all come from a woman aged 40 to 55 with Graves' ophthalmopathy.

This clonotype has a handful of counts. This rearrangement joins TRBV7-3 to TRBJ2-2; unclear D gene. The V gene's germline CDR1 is SGHTA and CDR2 FQGTGA. V was clipped by 3 bases and J by 6 bases, with 8 bases between them. The CDR3 has 13 residues. CDR3 coding DNA: TGTGCCAGCAGCTTCGGTCCGGCCGGGGAGCTGTTTTTT. Its translation: CASSFGPAGELFF.

The genes are TRBV7-2 and TRBJ2-5, with 9 bases aligning to TRBD2. The germline gives CDR1 SGHTA, CDR2 FQGNSA. The ends lost 5 bases at V and 5 bases at J; junction bases unmatched: 12. CDR3 size: 16 residues. CDR3 loop: CASSLNAGGRRETQYF. The CDR3 DNA is TGTGCCAGCAGCCTCAACGCGGGGGGGCGTCGGGAGACCCAGTACTTC.

The chain links TRBV6-5 to TRBJ1-2; unclear D gene. Germline V gives CDR1 MNHEY, CDR2 SVGAGI. The CDR3 runs to 13 residues. The V end was cut by 0 bases, the J end by 10 bases, with 12 bases between. Written as DNA, the CDR3 is TGTGCCAGCAGTTACTCTCAACCCCGGGACTACACCTTC. Translated, it gives CASSYSQPRDYTF.

This clonotype was seen ten or more times. The V call is TRBV2, the J call TRBJ2-7, with 10 bases that match TRBD1. This CDR3 contains 15 residues. CDR1 and CDR2 from the germline V gene are SNHLY and FYNNEI. After removal of 2 bases from V and 5 bases from J, the junction contained 6 bases not matched to a gene. This chain's CDR3 is CASSESGTGVHEQYF. CDR3 nucleotides: TGTGCCAGCAGTGAATCCGGGACAGGGGTCCACGAGCAGTACTTC.

This clonotype was seen at least ten times. The genes are TRBV2 and TRBJ1-6; perhaps TRBD1 as D (5 bases). The CDR3 runs to 15 residues. The ends were cut back, 6 bases at V and 4 bases at J, with 13 bases in the middle. Germline CDR1 is SNHLY and CDR2 is FYNNEI. CDR3 nucleotide sequence: TGTGCCAGCAGCCGACAGAGCCCATATAATTCACCCCTCCACTTT. Translation gives CASSRQSPYNSPLHF.

The table lists this clonotype with many counts. This chain joins TRBV28 and TRBJ1-5, with D maybe TRBD1 (6 bases). Germline loops: CDR1 MDHEN, CDR2 SYDVKM. V was trimmed by 3 bases and J by 6 bases, leaving 12 bases between them. The CDR3 is 14 residues long. For the CDR3, the DNA is TGTGCCAGCAGTTTGATTACAGGGCTTCAGCCCCAGCATTTT. Translated, it gives CASSLITGLQPQHF.

At least ten counts were recorded for this clonotype. The chain is built from TRBV20-1 and TRBJ2-5; D may be TRBD2 (5 bases). The ends were cut back, 3 bases at V and 5 bases at J, with 22 bases in the middle. Per germline, CDR1 DFQATT and CDR2 SNEGSKA (reference sequence). CDR3 length: 16 residues. The CDR3 loop reads CSASIASTSNGETQYF. The DNA for the CDR3 is TGCAGTGCTAGTATCGCTAGCACCTCGAACGGGGAGACCCAGTACTTC.

The chain uses TRBV4-1 and TRBJ2-5; 7 nucleotides line up with TRBD2. Trimming cost V 2 bases and J 5 bases; bases outside gene matches: 14. CDR1 MGHRA and CDR2 YSYEKL come from the germline V gene. This CDR3 is built from 17 residues. The CDR3 protein is CASSQLRYSLAVETQYF. The CDR3 DNA sequence: TGCGCCAGCAGCCAACTCCGGTACAGCCTAGCGGTTGAGACCCAGTACTTC.

This clonotype was seen at least ten times. V usage is TRBV12-3 or TRBV12-4 and J usage is TRBJ2-7; 12 bases align to TRBD2. The ends lost 5 bases at V and 4 bases at J; junction bases unmatched: 9. The CDR3 length is 16 residues. In DNA, the CDR3 is TGTGCCAGCAGTCCTTCCTCTAGCGGGAGGGCTTACGAGCAGTACTTC. Its protein is CASSPSSSGRAYEQYF.

This clonotype was recorded at least ten times. The chain joins TRBV7-8 to TRBJ1-1; the match to TRBD1 covers 10 bases. This CDR3 has 15 residues. The germline CDR1 and CDR2 sequences are SGHVS and FQNEAQ. The J segment lost 7 bases and the V segment lost 5 bases, leaving 10 bases of the junction unmatched. The CDR3 reads CASSPFRDRGFEAFF. Written as DNA, the CDR3 is TGTGCCAGCAGCCCATTCCGGGACAGGGGATTTGAAGCTTTCTTT.

This clonotype was recorded at least ten times. The rearrangement links TRBV7-2 to TRBJ2-5, with 7 bases matching TRBD1. Unmatched junction bases numbered 8, after V lost 7 bases and J lost 0 bases. This CDR3 spans 15 amino acids. Per the germline V gene, CDR1 is SGHTA and CDR2 is FQGNSA. The CDR3 loop reads CASTDGRGYQETQYF. For the CDR3, the DNA is TGTGCCAGCACCGACGGCAGGGGGTACCAAGAGACCCAGTACTTC.

The sample holds many counts of this clonotype. V gene TRBV20-1 combines with J gene TRBJ2-7; D perhaps matches TRBD1 (6 bases). Trimming removed 0 bases at V and 6 bases at J, with 15 bases between. Germline CDR1 and CDR2: DFQATT and SNEGSKA (reference sequence). The CDR3 contains 14 residues. The CDR3 DNA follows: TGCAGTGCTAGAGATCTCCAGGGGTTGGGCGAGCAGTACTTC. Residues: CSARDLQGLGEQYF.

This clonotype showed up many times. The chain links TRBV2 to TRBJ1-5; D remains unclear. The V gene lost 4 bases and the J gene lost 2 bases, with 15 bases spanning the gap. The CDR3 runs 16 residues. Germline V lookup: CDR1 SNHLY, CDR2 FYNNEI. CDR3 amino acids: CASSVAHPAGNQPQHF. CDR3 bases: TGTGCCAGCAGTGTTGCCCACCCGGCGGGCAATCAGCCCCAGCATTTT.

This clonotype was seen many times. One junction end does not reproduce the germline sequence, and a read error may be involved. The V call is TRBV5-1, the J call TRBJ2-7; possible D gene TRBD2, 5 bases. Germline V gives CDR1 SGHRS, CDR2 YFSETQ. The CDR3 contains 15 residues. The CDR3 loop is CASSLAPGSSHEQYF. In DNA form, the CDR3 reads TGCGCCAGCAGCTTGGCGCCGGGATCCTCCCACGAGCAGTACTTC.

This clonotype was detected many times. The rearrangement joins TRBV18 to TRBJ1-5; D ambiguous. Trimming took 5 bases from V and 4 from J, leaving 9 bases between them. This CDR3 has 13 residues. Germline CDR1 reads KGHSH; CDR2 reads LQKENI. The CDR3 DNA is TGTGCCAGCTCAACTGACAAGAATCAGCCCCAGCATTTT. As protein: CASSTDKNQPQHF. Filled out from reference TRBV18 and TRBJ1-5, the complete variable domain reads NAGVMQNPRHLVRRRGQEARLRCSPMKGHSHVYWYRQLPEEGLKFMVYLQKENIIDESGMPKERFSAEFPKEGPSILRIQQVVRGDSAAYFCASSTDKNQPQHFGDGTRLSIL.

This sequence joins TRBV12-3 or TRBV12-4 and TRBJ2-7; 8 bases map to TRBD2. Trimming removed 2 bases from V and 7 bases from J; junction bases left unmatched: 7. CDR3 length: 14 amino acids. The CDR3 sequence is CASSLSGSSWEQYF. The CDR3 DNA follows: TGTGCCAGCAGTTTAAGCGGGAGCAGCTGGGAGCAGTACTTC.

This rearrangement joins TRBV5-1 to TRBJ1-1; D is ambiguous. V lost 0 bases, J lost 6 bases, and 9 bases lay in between. The CDR3 contains 13 residues. The V gene's germline CDR1 is SGHRS and CDR2 YFSETQ. The CDR3 reads CASSLAFNAEAFF. The CDR3, as DNA: TGCGCCAGCAGCTTGGCCTTCAACGCTGAAGCTTTCTTT.

This clonotype was seen a handful of times. This may arise from a read error, as a much more abundant clone is one base away. This rearrangement joins TRBV30 to TRBJ2-7, with TRBD2 as a possible D gene (6 bases). The germline CDR1 and CDR2 sequences are GTSNPN and SVGIG (reference sequence). Trimming pared 2 bases from V and 2 bases from J, leaving 16 bases between. This CDR3 contains 15 residues. DNA of the CDR3: TGTGCCTGGAGTCCTGGAGGGGCTCCACCCTACGAGCAGTACTTC. Protein sequence: CAWSPGGAPPYEQYF. Supplemented by reference TRBV30 and TRBJ2-7, the full variable domain reads SQTIHQWPATLVQPVGSPLSLECTVEGTSNPNLYWYRQAAGRGLQLLFYSVGIGQISSEVPQNLSASRPQDRQFILSSKKLLLSDSGFYLCAWSPGGAPPYEQYFGPGTRLTVT.

This clonotype was observed many times. The gene calls are TRBV28 and TRBJ1-1; the match to TRBD1 covers 7 bases. Trimming removed 6 bases from V and 5 bases from J; junction bases left unmatched: 9. The CDR3 is 14 residues long. From germline, CDR1 is MDHEN and CDR2 SYDVKM. The CDR3 sequence: CASRLAGGNTEAFF. The DNA of the CDR3 is TGTGCCAGCAGGTTGGCAGGGGGAAATACTGAAGCTTTCTTT.

Ten or more counts support this clonotype. Written as DNA, the CDR3 is TGCAGTGCTAGCGGCCGGCAGGCGTCGCCTAGGTTCGGCTACACCTTC. This translates into CSASGRQASPRFGYTF. The J gene is TRBJ1-2, the V gene TRBV20-1; D is ambiguous. The CDR3 is 16 residues long. Trimming took off 3 bases at V and 8 bases at J, with 25 bases between the two ends. Germline V gene data show CDR1 as DFQATT and CDR2 as SNEGSKA (reference sequence).

Concerning this clonotype: A much larger clone is a single base away; this may be a read error. This chain joins TRBV4-2 and TRBJ2-7; TRBD1 is a possible D gene (6 bases). CDR1 and CDR2 (germline): LGHNA, YNFKEQ. The CDR3 has 14 residues. The CDR3 is CASSQDLGAGERYF. CDR3 coding DNA: TGTGCCAGCAGCCAAGATCTGGGGGCTGGGGAGCGGTACTTC.

This clonotype appeared many times. V is TRBV6-1 and J is TRBJ1-6; TRBD1 might be the D (5 bases). Trimming removed 7 bases from V and 8 bases from J, with 9 bases in between. Germline V gene sequence: CDR1 MNHNS, CDR2 SASEGT. This CDR3 contains 12 residues. The CDR3 nucleotides read TGTGCCAGCATGGTAGGGGATTCACCCCTCCACTTT. Amino acids: CASMVGDSPLHF.

This chain uses TRBV12-3 or TRBV12-4 with TRBJ1-3; possibly TRBD1 for D (5 bases). Trimming shortened V by 3 bases and J by 2 bases, and 11 bases separated the two germline ends. CDR3 length equals 15 residues. The CDR3, as DNA: TGTGCCAGCAGTTTCGGACAAATCACTGGAAACACCATATATTTT. This codes for CASSFGQITGNTIYF.

This sequence joins TRBV7-8 and TRBJ2-5, with unresolved D. Trimming removed 5 bases from V and 4 bases from J, with 14 bases in between. Germline V gene data show CDR1 as SGHVS and CDR2 as FQNEAQ. This CDR3 contains 14 residues. In DNA, the CDR3 is TGTGCCAGCAGCCCCAGGCCGGCGTCAGAGACCCAGTACTTC. Its protein is CASSPRPASETQYF.

This clonotype has at least ten counts. The gene calls are TRBV4-2 and TRBJ2-3; tentative D call: TRBD1 (6 bases). Germline V gene sequence: CDR1 LGHNA, CDR2 YNFKEQ. The V end was cut by 1 base, the J end by 6 bases, with 14 bases between. This CDR3 has 15 residues. CDR3 DNA: TGTGCCAGCAGCCAAGGGAACAGGGCTGGGGATACGCAGTATTTT. Residues: CASSQGNRAGDTQYF.

Many counts were recorded for this clonotype. The genes are TRBV5-1 and TRBJ1-6; D is uncertain. Trimming removed 4 bases at V and 4 bases at J, with 6 bases between. This CDR3 is 13 amino acids long. CDR1 SGHRS and CDR2 YFSETQ come from the germline V gene. The CDR3 region has the DNA TGCGCCAGCAGCACGAGTTATAATTCACCCCTCCACTTT. Encoded protein: CASSTSYNSPLHF.

This clonotype has a count of ten or more. The V gene is TRBV30, the J gene TRBJ1-3; perhaps TRBD1 as D (5 bases). This CDR3 has 15 amino acids. V was clipped by 0 bases and J by 0 bases, with 9 bases between them. The germline CDR1 and CDR2 sequences are GTSNPN and SVGIG (reference sequence). This CDR3 is CAWSVTGGSGNTIYF. CDR3 nucleotides: TGTGCCTGGAGTGTAACGGGGGGCTCTGGAAACACCATATATTTT.